This T cell receptor beta chain comes out of a study of tumor and adjacent non-tumor tissue in lung cancer. The V gene end was trimmed by 3 bases and the J gene end by 1 base; junction bases not matched to a gene: 9. Germline-derived CDR1 and CDR2 are SGHRS and YFSETQ. This CDR3 contains 16 residues. A modified ARM-PCR protocol with three rounds of nested PCR amplified TCRbeta. MiXCR, applied by TCRdb to the multiplex PCR reads, yields one record per CDR3 protein. Of 70,000 to 90,000 distinct CDR3 sequences in the sample, around 70% were seen once. The template was RNA from unsorted bulk tissue. More than 3 cm separated this lung sample from the edge of the tumor.

The gene calls are TRBV5-1 and TRBJ2-5; TRBD2 agrees at 7 bases. Sample: distant non-tumor lung tissue. This TCR came from a woman between 45 and 65 years old with non-small cell lung cancer. The CDR3 sequence is CASSYQAGTPQETQYF. CDR3 sequence (DNA): TGCGCCAGCAGCTATCAAGCGGGAACTCCCCAAGAGACCCAGTACTTC.